This T cell receptor (beta chain) derives from a study of control samples from healthy donors and cancer patients. The germline gives CDR1 MNHEY, CDR2 SVGAGI. Trimming removed 7 bases at V and 4 bases at J, with 16 bases between. CDR3 length equals 14 residues. The data were produced by immunoSEQ multiplex PCR, yet TCRdb's version contains in-frame clones alone and is incomplete. The sample lists roughly 150,000 clones; 85% to 90% were seen once. The specimen was blood. The chain couples TRBV6-5 to TRBJ2-5; possibly TRBD1 or TRBD2 for D (6 bases each). The TCR comes from a man aged 18-30 years in good health. CDR3 in DNA: TGTGCCAGCAACCCCGGGGGCGTTAGAGAGACCCAGTACTTC. Protein product: CASNPGGVRETQYF.